The sequence of this T cell receptor beta chain was determined in a study of T cell repertoires in cytomegalovirus infection. The table lists this clonotype with many counts. TCRdb re-analysed the reads in MiXCR, keeping a single row per CDR3 protein. This table has about 250,000 distinct CDR3 sequences, 6.5% appearing once. The clonotype comes from a human donor in good health (CMV status not recorded). Some clones in this sample may be carry-over from other donors' samples. Input material: PBMCs.

The CDR3 reads CASSGYRLEAFF. DNA of the CDR3: TGTGCCAGTAGTGGTTACAGACTTGAAGCTTTCTTT. The rearrangement links TRBV19 to TRBJ1-1; D ambiguous. Trimming removed 5 bases from V and 7 bases from J, with 11 bases in between. CDR3 length: 12 amino acids. The germline V gene encodes CDR1 LNHDA and CDR2 SQIVND (reference sequence).